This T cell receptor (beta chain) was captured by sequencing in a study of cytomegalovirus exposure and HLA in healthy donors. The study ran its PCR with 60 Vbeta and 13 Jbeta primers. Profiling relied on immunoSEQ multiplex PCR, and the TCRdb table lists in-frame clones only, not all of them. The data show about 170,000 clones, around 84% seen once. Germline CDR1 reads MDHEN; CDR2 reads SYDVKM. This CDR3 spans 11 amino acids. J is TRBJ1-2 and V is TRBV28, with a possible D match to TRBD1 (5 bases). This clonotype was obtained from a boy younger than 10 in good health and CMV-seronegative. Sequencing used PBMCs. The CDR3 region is CLVGGLGGYTF. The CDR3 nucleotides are TGTTTAGTCGGGGGATTGGGTGGCTACACCTTC.